The 26 T cell receptor beta chains below all came from one sample that was sequenced in a study of blood T cell repertoires in COVID-19. TCRdb keeps only in-frame clones here, not all; method: immunoSEQ multiplex PCR. The sample lists about 180,000 clones, around 80% occurring once. Material: PBMCs or T cells enriched from blood (not recorded which). The origin of the receptors is a woman aged 45-65 years who had recovered from COVID-19.

The V and J genes are TRBV2 and TRBJ2-1, with TRBD1 as a possible D gene (6 bases). V dropped 7 bases and J dropped 9 bases, with 16 bases sitting between them. The CDR3 extends over 13 amino acids. Germline CDR1 and CDR2: SNHLY and FYNNEI. Written as DNA, the CDR3 is TGTGCCAGCAAAAACGGACAAGGGGGTGAGCAGTTCTTC. Translating it yields CASKNGQGGEQFF.

CDR3 sequence reads: CAYGSSGYNEQFF. CDR3 bases: TGTGCCTACGGAAGTAGCGGTTACAATGAGCAGTTCTTC. The chain uses TRBV10-3 and TRBJ2-1; D is perhaps TRBD2 (6 bases). The CDR3 consists of 13 residues. Looked up from germline, CDR1 is ENHRY and CDR2 is SYGVKD. V lost 11 bases and J 4 bases, leaving 15 bases between the germline ends.

The chain links TRBV10-1 to TRBJ1-2; D is undetermined. This CDR3 spans 13 amino acids. Germline CDR1 reads WNHNN; CDR2 reads SYGVQD (reference sequence). Trimming pared 8 bases from V and 5 bases from J, leaving 15 bases between. The CDR3 bases are TGCGCCAGCCCCCCGGAGGTGAGATATGGCTACACCTTC. This codes for CASPPEVRYGYTF.

The rearrangement links TRBV14 to TRBJ1-1; a possible D gene is TRBD1 (5 bases). Trimming removed 2 bases at V and 0 bases at J, with 13 bases between. The CDR3 loop spans 16 amino acids. Germline CDR1 is SGHDN and CDR2 is FVKESK. CDR3 loop: CASSQWVDRLNTEAFF. CDR3 in DNA: TGTGCCAGCAGCCAATGGGTCGACAGACTGAACACTGAAGCTTTCTTT.

J is TRBJ1-2 and V is TRBV10-3; 7 bases line up with TRBD1. Germline V gene sequence: CDR1 ENHRY, CDR2 SYGVKD. This CDR3 is 14 amino acids long. Germline trimming cut 6 bases from V and 8 bases from J; bases unmatched to any gene: 12. CDR3 protein: CAISLGQSSYGYTF. The CDR3 DNA is TGTGCCATCAGCCTGGGACAGTCCTCTTACGGCTACACCTTC.

The gene calls are TRBV19 and TRBJ2-5; 7 positions agree with TRBD1. The CDR3 is 15 amino acids. The V segment lost 6 bases and the J segment 4 bases; nucleotides outside the gene matches: 11. Germline V gives CDR1 LNHDA, CDR2 SQIVND (reference sequence). CDR3 residues: CASSTGTAPRETQYF. For the CDR3, the DNA is TGTGCCAGTAGCACAGGGACAGCCCCCCGAGAGACCCAGTACTTC.

The J gene is TRBJ2-1, the V gene TRBV7-9, with 7 bases matching TRBD1. Germline V gives CDR1 SEHNR, CDR2 FQNEAQ (reference sequence). The CDR3 loop spans 13 amino acids. V gave up 3 bases and J gave up 6 bases; unmatched junction bases: 2. The CDR3: CASSFRQGNEQFF. CDR3 DNA sequence: TGTGCCAGCAGCTTTAGACAGGGCAATGAGCAGTTCTTC. Full variable domain (missing parts from reference TRBV7-9 and TRBJ2-1): DTGVSQNPRHKITKRGQNVTFRCDPISEHNRLYWYRQTLGQGPEFLTYFQNEAQLEKSRLLSDRFSAERPKGSFSTLEIQRTEQGDSAMYLCASSFRQGNEQFFGPGTRLTVL.

This chain connects TRBV5-6 to TRBJ2-7, with a possible D match to TRBD2 (7 bases). Trimming shortened V by 4 bases and J by 6 bases, and 17 bases separated the two germline ends. Germline V gives CDR1 SGHDT, CDR2 YYEEEE. The CDR3 extends over 14 amino acids. The CDR3 nucleotides read TGTGCCAGCAGCCCTGTTCCGGGGGGCCTCGAGCAGTACTTC. This translates into CASSPVPGGLEQYF.

This clone was picked up a small number of times. The chain carries TRBV6-1 and TRBJ2-6; 8 positions agree with TRBD1. The CDR3 contains 16 residues. V was pared by 4 bases and J by 2 bases, with 4 bases of the junction left unmatched. Germline CDR1 reads MNHNS; CDR2 reads SASEGT. The CDR3 sequence is CASSVQGAAGANVLTF. CDR3 in DNA: TGTGCCAGCAGTGTTCAGGGGGCAGCTGGGGCCAACGTCCTGACTTTC.

The chain recombines TRBV5-1 with TRBJ2-5, with D perhaps TRBD2 (6 bases). Trimming left V 0 bases short and J 5 bases short, with 14 bases between. The CDR3 has 15 residues. Germline CDR1 is SGHRS and CDR2 is YFSETQ. The CDR3 sequence: CASSLEGREEETQYF. The CDR3 coding sequence is TGCGCCAGCAGCTTGGAGGGCAGGGAGGAGGAGACCCAGTACTTC.

J is TRBJ1-4 and V is TRBV4-1; 7 nucleotides line up with TRBD1. CDR3 length equals 16 residues. The germline CDR1 and CDR2 sequences are MGHRA and YSYEKL. V lost 5 bases to trimming and J lost 5 bases; unmatched junction nucleotides: 11. CDR3 nucleotide sequence: TGCGCCAGCAGCGAAACCCCGGACAGGAGCAATGAAAAACTGTTTTTT. This codes for CASSETPDRSNEKLFF.

This clone has a single count. The chain uses TRBV15 and TRBJ1-2; TRBD1 agrees at 9 bases. CDR3 length: 15 residues. CDR1 and CDR2 (germline): LNHNV, YYDKDF (reference sequence). V was pared by 4 bases and J by 6 bases, with 9 bases of the junction left unmatched. The CDR3: CATSIKSGTGHGYTF. The CDR3 nucleotides read TGTGCCACCAGCATAAAATCCGGGACAGGGCATGGCTACACCTTC.

The gene calls are TRBV7-9 and TRBJ2-7, with 8 bases identical to TRBD2. Germline CDR1 reads SEHNR; CDR2 reads FQNEAQ (reference sequence). V lost 5 bases and J lost 6; bases outside the gene matches: 12. The length of the CDR3 is 15 residues. The CDR3 DNA reads TGTGCCAGCAGCCGAGCTTCCGGGACTAGTGGCGAGCAGTACTTC. Translation gives CASSRASGTSGEQYF. The variable domain in full, with the rest retrieved from reference TRBV7-9 and TRBJ2-7, is DTGVSQNPRHKITKRGQNVTFRCDPISEHNRLYWYRQTLGQGPEFLTYFQNEAQLEKSRLLSDRFSAERPKGSFSTLEIQRTEQGDSAMYLCASSRASGTSGEQYFGPGTRLTVT.

The genes are TRBV5-1 and TRBJ2-7, with D possibly TRBD1 on 6 matching bases. CDR3 length: 11 amino acids. Deletions cut 3 bases from V and 7 bases from J, with 8 bases between. Germline V gives CDR1 SGHRS, CDR2 YFSETQ. The DNA for the CDR3 is TGCGCCAGCAGCTCTGACAGGGAGCAGTACTTC. It translates to CASSSDREQYF.

The rearrangement links TRBV30 to TRBJ2-7, with TRBD2 matching over 12 bases. Losses at the gene ends were 2 bases for V and 0 bases for J; bases not matched to a gene: 8. Germline assignment: CDR1 GTSNPN and CDR2 SVGIG (reference sequence). This CDR3 region has 17 residues. CDR3 sequence: CAWSPWTSGAFSYEQYF. DNA of the CDR3: TGTGCCTGGAGTCCCTGGACTAGCGGGGCGTTCTCCTACGAGCAGTACTTC.

This chain connects TRBV6-2 or TRBV6-3 to TRBJ2-3; no reliable D call. In germline, CDR1 is MNHEY, CDR2 SVGEGT. The CDR3 is 12 amino acids. V was pared by 5 bases and J by 6 bases, with 9 bases between. The CDR3 DNA reads TGTGCCAGCAGTGCGACTGGGGATACGCAGTATTTT. This translates into CASSATGDTQYF.

In its sample, this clone was seen once. This chain connects TRBV5-4 to TRBJ2-3, with TRBD2 as a possible D gene (6 bases). The V end lost 4 bases, the J end lost 0 bases, and 24 bases lay between the germline ends. Germline V gene lookup returns CDR1 SGHNT and CDR2 YYREEE (reference sequence). This CDR3 is built from 19 residues. In nucleotides, the CDR3 is TGTGCCAGCAGCCCGCGAGCTGAACATCTAGCGTCTAGCACAGATACGCAGTATTTT. Translating gives CASSPRAEHLASSTDTQYF.

The rearrangement links TRBV30 to TRBJ1-1; D not certain. V shed 4 bases and J shed 0 bases, with 6 bases lying between them. The CDR3 spans 12 residues. Germline CDR1 is GTSNPN and CDR2 is SVGIG (reference sequence). The CDR3 sequence: CAWTPMNTEAFF. DNA of the CDR3: TGTGCCTGGACCCCCATGAACACTGAAGCTTTCTTT.

This clone appeared once. The gene calls are TRBV6-5 and TRBJ1-1, with D hard to call. Per the germline V gene, CDR1 is MNHEY and CDR2 is SVGAGI. This CDR3 comprises 15 residues. V was cut by 0 bases and J by 1 base, with 9 bases left in between. The CDR3 reads CASSYSRQQNTEAFF. In DNA form, the CDR3 reads TGTGCCAGCAGTTACTCGAGGCAGCAGAACACTGAAGCTTTCTTT.

In the case of this clone: Compared with germline, one end of the junction differs, possibly owing to a read error. The V gene is TRBV28, the J gene TRBJ2-7; tentative D call: TRBD2 (6 bases). The germline V gene has CDR1 MDHEN and CDR2 SYDVKM. This CDR3 spans 12 amino acids. CDR3 residues: CASSRGGPGQHF. The CDR3 coding sequence is TGTGCCAGCAGCCGGGGAGGACCGGGTCAGCACTTC.

The genes are TRBV6-6 and TRBJ2-1, with 9 bases fitting TRBD2. Losses at the gene ends were 7 bases for V and 6 bases for J; bases not matched to a gene: 4. Germline V CDR1 and CDR2: MNHNY, SVGAGI (reference sequence). The CDR3 has 13 residues. The CDR3 coding sequence is TGTGCCAGCAAGGGCGGGAGGGCCAATGAGCAGTTCTTC. Its protein product is CASKGGRANEQFF.

The chain couples TRBV9 to TRBJ2-4; TRBD2 aligns across 10 bases. Germline V gene lookup returns CDR1 SGDLS and CDR2 YYNGEE. With V trimmed by 4 bases and J by 7 bases, 5 bases remained unmatched. CDR3 length: 14 amino acids. CDR3 coding DNA: TGTGCCAGCAGCCTAGCGGGAGAGGAGAACATTCAGTACTTC. Amino acids: CASSLAGEENIQYF.

This chain uses TRBV6-5 with TRBJ2-7; D is perhaps TRBD2 (6 bases). V lost 1 base, J lost 2 bases, and 12 bases lay in between. The CDR3 totals 15 residues. Germline CDR1 is MNHEY and CDR2 is SVGAGI. For the CDR3, the DNA is TGTGCCAGCAGTTACTGGGCTAGCGACCCCTACGAGCAGTACTTC. This codes for CASSYWASDPYEQYF.

This chain links TRBV7-2 with TRBJ2-7; 11 bases line up with TRBD2. Germline V gene sequence: CDR1 SGHTA, CDR2 FQGNSA. This CDR3 spans 16 amino acids. V was pared by 3 bases and J by 6 bases, with 10 bases of the junction left unmatched. The CDR3 protein is CASSFQNLAGGGEQYF. Written as DNA, the CDR3 is TGTGCCAGCAGCTTCCAAAATCTAGCGGGAGGAGGCGAGCAGTACTTC.

V is TRBV4-1 and J is TRBJ2-7; weak D call: TRBD1 (7 bases). This CDR3 region has 17 residues. V lost 2 bases to trimming and J lost 5 bases, with 22 bases between them. Germline assignment: CDR1 MGHRA and CDR2 YSYEKL. The CDR3 DNA is TGCGCCAGCAGCCAATACCGGGACAGCCTTCGCGGGGACGAGCAGTACTTC. Encoded protein: CASSQYRDSLRGDEQYF.

J is TRBJ2-2 and V is TRBV5-1; D possibly corresponds to TRBD2 (6 bases). The CDR3 runs to 14 residues. CDR1 is SGHRS and CDR2 is YFSETQ in the germline V gene. Trimming removed 7 bases at V and 2 bases at J, with 12 bases between. CDR3 protein: CASLPGVNTGELFF. In DNA, the CDR3 is TGCGCCAGCCTGCCGGGGGTTAACACCGGGGAGCTGTTTTTT.